These 27 T cell receptor beta chains originate from one sample sequenced in a study of shared T cell receptors in the human thymus. Data came from immunoSEQ multiplex PCR; TCRdb stores just in-frame clones and leaves some out. The sample includes about 610,000 clones, roughly 90% of them seen just once. The same specimen was also included in a second study, on human thymus T cells.

The sample consisted of thymocytes. These receptors all stem from a boy less than two years old with a congenital heart defect.

This clone is a singleton in its sample. This rearrangement joins TRBV5-1 to TRBJ2-1; TRBD1 aligns across 7 bases. Germline V lookup: CDR1 SGHRS, CDR2 YFSETQ. Germline trimming cut 8 bases from V and 7 bases from J; bases unmatched to any gene: 24. The CDR3 spans 18 residues. The CDR3 sequence: CASYRGRQGVNRENEQFF. The CDR3 DNA reads as TGCGCCAGTTATAGAGGGAGACAGGGAGTAAATAGGGAGAATGAGCAGTTCTTC.

This clone was detected only once. The rearrangement joins TRBV30 to TRBJ2-2; a possible D gene is TRBD2 (6 bases). The length of the CDR3 is 13 residues. V was clipped by 0 bases and J by 6 bases, with 8 bases between them. Looked up from germline, CDR1 is GTSNPN and CDR2 is SVGIG (reference sequence). The CDR3 reads CAWSVTSSGELFF. The CDR3 nucleotides are TGTGCCTGGAGTGTAACTAGCTCCGGGGAGCTGTTTTTT.

The rearrangement joins TRBV18 to TRBJ1-1; possibly TRBD1 for D (6 bases). CDR1 is KGHSH, CDR2 LQKENI, per germline. This CDR3 is 14 amino acids long. V lost 0 bases to trimming and J lost 5 bases, with 10 bases between them. Here the CDR3 reads CASSPPEGGTEAFF. The CDR3, as DNA: TGTGCCAGCTCACCACCGGAAGGGGGAACTGAAGCTTTCTTT. The full variable domain, in which reference TRBV18 and TRBJ1-1 provide the parts outside the CDR3, is NAGVMQNPRHLVRRRGQEARLRCSPMKGHSHVYWYRQLPEEGLKFMVYLQKENIIDESGMPKERFSAEFPKEGPSILRIQQVVRGDSAAYFCASSPPEGGTEAFFGQGTRLTVV.

V and J are TRBV4-3 and TRBJ2-7; 9 nucleotides align to TRBD2. CDR1 is LGHNA, CDR2 YSLEER, per germline. The V gene end was trimmed by 1 base and the J gene end by 1 base; junction bases not matched to a gene: 8. The CDR3 consists of 17 residues. CDR3 residues: CASSQGLAGGVSYEQYF. Written as DNA, the CDR3 is TGCGCCAGCAGCCAAGGTCTGGCGGGAGGGGTTTCCTACGAGCAGTACTTC.

This chain joins TRBV7-2 and TRBJ2-7, with 9 bases that match TRBD2. CDR3 length: 17 residues. Unmatched junction bases numbered 12, after V lost 0 bases and J lost 6 bases. In germline, CDR1 is SGHTA, CDR2 FQGNSA. In DNA form, the CDR3 reads TGTGCCAGCAGCTTAGCAGGGACTAGCCGGAGGGCGAGCGAGCAGTACTTC. Its protein is CASSLAGTSRRASEQYF.

The CDR3 DNA sequence: TGTGCCAGCAGCCGAAGCGGGACCTTAAGCTCCTACGAGCAGTACTTC. This translates into CASSRSGTLSSYEQYF. This chain connects TRBV7-9 to TRBJ2-7; 7 bases line up with TRBD2. Germline V gives CDR1 SEHNR, CDR2 FQNEAQ (reference sequence). This CDR3 spans 16 amino acids. The V gene end was trimmed by 5 bases and the J gene end by 0 bases; junction bases not matched to a gene: 10.

In its sample, this clone was seen once. This chain uses TRBV6-4 with TRBJ2-5; the match to TRBD2 covers 14 bases. V lost 6 bases to trimming and J lost 5 bases; unmatched junction nucleotides: 8. Germline V lookup: CDR1 MRHNA, CDR2 SNTAGT. The CDR3 has 16 residues. CDR3 protein: CASSTTSGRASETQYF. The DNA of the CDR3 is TGTGCCAGCAGCACGACTAGCGGGAGGGCTAGCGAGACCCAGTACTTC.

V usage is TRBV7-9 and J usage is TRBJ1-1, with D possibly being TRBD1 (5 bases). V lost 4 bases, J lost 13 bases, and 16 bases lay in between. The CDR3 sequence is 12 residues long. Germline V gives CDR1 SEHNR, CDR2 FQNEAQ (reference sequence). The CDR3 here is CASSSPQGKDFF. CDR3 bases: TGTGCCAGCAGCTCCCCCCAGGGAAAGGATTTCTTT.

This rearrangement joins TRBV11-1 to TRBJ2-1; 9 nucleotides align to TRBD1. Germline V CDR1 and CDR2: SGHAT, FQDESV (reference sequence). The CDR3 is 13 residues long. J gave up 9 bases and V 5 bases, and 5 bases lay outside the gene matches. In DNA form, the CDR3 reads TGTGCCAGCAGCCAACAGGGGGCGGCTGAGCAGTTCTTC. Translation gives CASSQQGAAEQFF.

This clone was picked up a small number of times. The CDR3, as DNA: TGTGCCAGCGGAGAGAGAAACACCATATATTTT. This gives the protein CASGERNTIYF. The chain uses TRBV6-1 and TRBJ1-3; D is uncertain. Germline V gives CDR1 MNHNS, CDR2 SASEGT. CDR3 size: 11 residues. V lost 8 bases and J 5 bases, leaving 7 bases between the germline ends.

This clone was counted only a few times. The chain combines TRBV4-3 with TRBJ2-2; the D is unclear. The CDR3 sequence is 16 residues long. Germline V CDR1 and CDR2: LGHNA, YSLEER. Trimming stripped 0 bases from V and 2 bases from J, with 10 bases between. The CDR3 DNA follows: TGCGCCAGCAGCCAAGAAAGGAGCCCCAACACCGGGGAGCTGTTTTTT. It is translated as CASSQERSPNTGELFF.

The V call is TRBV14, the J call TRBJ2-1, with D hard to call. V lost 3 bases, J lost 2 bases, and 11 bases lay in between. The germline V gene encodes CDR1 SGHDN and CDR2 FVKESK. This CDR3 contains 15 residues. CDR3 in DNA: TGTGCCAGCAGCCACAGGCCTATCACCTACAATGAGCAGTTCTTC. Translating gives CASSHRPITYNEQFF. The full variable domain, its missing parts supplied by reference TRBV14 and TRBJ2-1, is EAGVTQFPSHSVIEKGQTVTLRCDPISGHDNLYWYRRVMGKEIKFLLHFVKESKQDESGMPNNRFLAERTGGTYSTLKVQPAELEDSGVYFCASSHRPITYNEQFFGPGTRLTVL.

V and J are TRBV6-1 and TRBJ1-2; possible D gene TRBD1, 5 bases. This CDR3 is built from 13 residues. Germline V gene sequence: CDR1 MNHNS, CDR2 SASEGT. V lost 6 bases and J lost 0, with 8 bases in between. The CDR3 here is CASSQGANYGYTF. In nucleotides, the CDR3 is TGTGCCAGCAGCCAGGGCGCTAACTATGGCTACACCTTC.

The CDR3 region is CASRFGTSGASYEQYF. The CDR3 region has the DNA TGCGCCAGCAGGTTCGGGACTAGCGGAGCTAGCTACGAGCAGTACTTC. The chain uses TRBV4-3 and TRBJ2-7; the match to TRBD2 covers 11 bases. This CDR3 spans 16 amino acids. CDR1 and CDR2 from the germline V gene are LGHNA and YSLEER. J lost 3 bases, V lost 6 bases, and 10 bases had no gene match.

The chain couples TRBV11-2 to TRBJ2-7, with D possibly being TRBD2 (6 bases). The CDR3 covers 15 residues. The V and J ends lost 5 bases and 2 bases respectively, with 16 bases between them. Looked up from germline, CDR1 is SGHAT and CDR2 is FQNNGV. The CDR3, as DNA: TGTGCCAGCAGCACCGGCGGGACGGGAGCCTACGAGCAGTACTTC. Protein sequence: CASSTGGTGAYEQYF.

The chain has TRBV5-1 and TRBJ2-6; D may be TRBD2 (5 bases). The CDR3 extends over 17 amino acids. CDR1 is SGHRS, CDR2 YFSETQ, per germline. Trimming took off 4 bases at V and 1 base at J, with 15 bases between the two ends. CDR3 DNA sequence: TGCGCCAGCAGCCCCTCCGGGGTACATTCTGGGGCCAACGTCCTGACTTTC. Its translation: CASSPSGVHSGANVLTF.

The V and J genes are TRBV27 and TRBJ2-1; 10 bases are shared with TRBD2. The CDR3 is made up of 15 amino acids. Trimming removed 5 bases from V and 5 bases from J; junction bases left unmatched: 6. Germline CDR1 is MNHEY and CDR2 is SMNVEV (reference sequence). CDR3 in DNA: TGTGCCAGCAGTGCCTCGCTAGCGGGAGACAATGAGCAGTTCTTC. It codes for CASSASLAGDNEQFF.

The chain combines TRBV7-8 with TRBJ2-3, with TRBD2 matching over 7 bases. V lost 2 bases and J lost 1; bases outside the gene matches: 6. Germline V lookup: CDR1 SGHVS, CDR2 FQNEAQ. The CDR3 is 16 residues long. In nucleotides, the CDR3 is TGTGCCAGCAGCTTACGGGGAGGGCCCCGCACAGATACGCAGTATTTT. Translation gives CASSLRGGPRTDTQYF.

This CDR3 reads CASSPVTGTGFYNEQFF. DNA of the CDR3: TGCGCCAGCAGCCCCGTTACCGGGACAGGGTTCTACAATGAGCAGTTCTTC. The J gene is TRBJ2-1, the V gene TRBV4-3, with 9 bases aligning to TRBD1. The germline CDR1 and CDR2 sequences are LGHNA and YSLEER. J gave up 3 bases and V 4 bases, and 10 bases lay outside the gene matches. The CDR3 extends over 17 amino acids.

This clone came up a few times. The chain couples TRBV5-1 to TRBJ2-7; TRBD2 matches 10 bases. J gave up 2 bases and V 2 bases, and 16 bases lay outside the gene matches. Looked up from germline, CDR1 is SGHRS and CDR2 is YFSETQ. The CDR3 has 19 amino acids. The CDR3 DNA sequence: TGCGCCAGCAGCTTCTTTTCCTCGGCAGCGGGAGGGTCCCCCTACGAGCAGTACTTC. Translation gives CASSFFSSAAGGSPYEQYF. Together with reference TRBV5-1 and TRBJ2-7, the CDR3 gives the full variable domain: KAGVTQTPRYLIKTRGQQVTLSCSPISGHRSVSWYQQTPGQGLQFLFEYFSETQRNKGNFPGRFSGRQFSNSRSEMNVSTLELGDSALYLCASSFFSSAAGGSPYEQYFGPGTRLTVT.

The V and J genes are TRBV2 and TRBJ1-5; a weak D match, TRBD1 (5 bases). Trimming removed 6 bases at V and 2 bases at J, with 23 bases between. There are 18 residues in the CDR3. The germline gives CDR1 SNHLY, CDR2 FYNNEI. CDR3 nucleotides: TGTGCCAGCAGGGGCGCCGATGTAGGGGCGCTGGGCAATCAGCCCCAGCATTTT. Translated, it gives CASRGADVGALGNQPQHF.

This chain connects TRBV5-4 to TRBJ2-7; TRBD2 matches at 9 bases. CDR3 length: 14 amino acids. Germline CDR1 SGHNT, CDR2 YYREEE (reference sequence). The V segment lost 2 bases and the J segment 5 bases; nucleotides outside the gene matches: 5. DNA for the CDR3: TGTGCCAGCAGCTTCGGGACTAGCTTCCACGAGCAGTACTTC. Amino acids: CASSFGTSFHEQYF.

This chain links TRBV27 with TRBJ2-1; TRBD2 agrees at 11 bases. Germline trimming cut 5 bases from V and 10 bases from J; bases unmatched to any gene: 16. Germline lookup yields CDR1 MNHEY and CDR2 SMNVEV (reference sequence). The CDR3 has 17 amino acids. Written as DNA, the CDR3 is TGTGCCAGCAGTACCCCCCCCGGGACTAGCGGAACAAGGGAGCAGTTCTTC. Amino acid sequence: CASSTPPGTSGTREQFF.

The CDR3: CASCTRGPCSYEQYF. The CDR3 DNA is TGTGCCAGCTGTACCAGGGGGCCCTGTTCCTACGAGCAGTACTTC. The V call is TRBV27, the J call TRBJ2-7; the match to TRBD1 covers 8 bases. V was pared by 8 bases and J by 1 base, with 10 bases of the junction left unmatched. The CDR3 spans 15 residues. The germline CDR1 and CDR2 sequences are MNHEY and SMNVEV (reference sequence).

The V and J genes are TRBV6-5 and TRBJ1-4; 7 bases map to TRBD1. In germline, CDR1 is MNHEY, CDR2 SVGAGI. This CDR3 contains 13 residues. Germline trimming cut 6 bases from V and 7 bases from J; bases unmatched to any gene: 5. CDR3 loop: CASRRDSSEKLFF. In DNA, the CDR3 is TGTGCCAGCAGACGGGACAGCAGTGAAAAACTGTTTTTT.

The chain combines TRBV28 with TRBJ2-7; TRBD2 aligns across 10 bases. This CDR3 has 15 residues. Germline V CDR1 and CDR2: MDHEN, SYDVKM. Losses at the gene ends were 8 bases for V and 2 bases for J; bases not matched to a gene: 9. CDR3 protein: CASGVRTSGTYEQYF. Here the CDR3 DNA reads TGTGCCAGCGGAGTACGGACTAGCGGAACCTACGAGCAGTACTTC.

In its sample, this clone was seen a few times. V and J are TRBV6-6 and TRBJ2-7; a possible D gene is TRBD2 (6 bases). The CDR3 has 14 amino acids. V was cut by 6 bases and J by 3 bases, with 15 bases left in between. Germline CDR1 reads MNHNY; CDR2 reads SVGAGI (reference sequence). The CDR3 sequence is CASSLSGSFYEQYF. The CDR3 DNA reads TGTGCCAGCAGCCTCAGCGGGTCTTTCTACGAGCAGTACTTC.